The 23 T cell receptor beta chains below were found in one sample sequenced in a study of CD8 T cells in Susac syndrome. It was with random hexamers that 0.5 to 1 ug RNA was reverse transcribed. Each CDR3 protein gets one entry after TCRdb re-called the immunoSEQ multiplex PCR reads with MiXCR. The sample includes approximately 120,000 distinct CDR3 sequences, around 94% of them seen just once. The sequenced sample consisted of CD4+ T cells from PBMCs. These receptors were obtained from a human donor in good health.

V gene TRBV5-1 combines with J gene TRBJ1-1; D is unclear. CDR1 is SGHRS and CDR2 is YFSETQ in the germline V gene. Deletions cut 5 bases from V and 2 bases from J, with 10 bases between. There are 13 residues in the CDR3. Here the CDR3 DNA reads TGCGCCAGCAGGGTGGACGACAACACTGAAGCTTTCTTT. It yields the protein CASRVDDNTEAFF.

The V call is TRBV7-9, the J call TRBJ2-7, with TRBD2 matching 7 bases. V shed 3 bases, J shed 1 base, and the junction held 6 bases outside the gene matches. Looked up from germline, CDR1 is SEHNR and CDR2 is FQNEAQ (reference sequence). This CDR3 has 15 amino acids. CDR3 in DNA: TGTGCCAGCAGCTTTACGCAGGGAGGGTCCTACGAGCAGTACTTC. Protein: CASSFTQGGSYEQYF.

This chain connects TRBV2 to TRBJ2-1; D not resolved. Trimming removed 5 bases at V and 5 bases at J, with 10 bases between. The CDR3 covers 13 residues. The germline gives CDR1 SNHLY, CDR2 FYNNEI. The CDR3 is CASSKFEDNEQFF. The DNA for the CDR3 is TGTGCCAGCAGTAAATTCGAAGACAATGAGCAGTTCTTC.

The CDR3 nucleotides read TGTGCCAGCAGCTTACAGCGGGAGACTGAGACCCAGTACTTC. Amino acids: CASSLQRETETQYF. This sequence joins TRBV5-4 and TRBJ2-5; 8 nucleotides align to TRBD2. J gave up 5 bases and V 2 bases, and 5 bases lay outside the gene matches. This CDR3 is built from 14 residues. Per germline, CDR1 SGHNT and CDR2 YYREEE (reference sequence).

The chain uses TRBV7-2 and TRBJ2-2; maybe TRBD2 (5 bases). The germline V and J ends were trimmed by 7 bases and 1 base, with 13 bases remaining between them. The CDR3 has 15 amino acids. The germline CDR1 and CDR2 sequences are SGHTA and FQGNSA. The DNA of the CDR3 is TGTGCCAGCAATTCCGGACTGGGGAACACCGGGGAGCTGTTTTTT. Its protein is CASNSGLGNTGELFF.

This clonotype came up a few times. This chain joins TRBV30 and TRBJ2-7; D might be TRBD2 (6 bases). The CDR3 is made up of 15 amino acids. Germline V CDR1 and CDR2: GTSNPN, SVGIG (reference sequence). Trimming shortened V by 7 bases and J by 0 bases, and 19 bases separated the two germline ends. CDR3 amino acids: CASSPGLPSSYEQYF. The DNA for the CDR3 is TGTGCCTCTTCCCCGGGACTCCCGAGCTCCTACGAGCAGTACTTC.

This chain joins TRBV29-1 and TRBJ1-1; no reliable D call. The germline V gene encodes CDR1 SQVTM and CDR2 ANQGSEA. Trimming took 5 bases from V and 3 from J, leaving 7 bases between them. The CDR3 has 11 amino acids. In nucleotides, the CDR3 is TGCAGCGTTAACCGGGACACTGAAGCTTTCTTT. This codes for CSVNRDTEAFF.

This clonotype appeared a single time. The chain uses TRBV5-1 and TRBJ2-7; 9 nucleotides line up with TRBD1. The CDR3 loop spans 14 amino acids. V was clipped by 4 bases and J by 5 bases; unmatched bases: 7. The germline gives CDR1 SGHRS, CDR2 YFSETQ. The CDR3 spells CASSRGQGNDEQYF. In nucleotides, the CDR3 is TGCGCCAGCAGCCGTGGACAGGGGAATGACGAGCAGTACTTC.

The chain couples TRBV5-6 to TRBJ1-1, with D uncertain. The V gene lost 1 base and the J gene lost 8 bases, with 9 bases spanning the gap. Germline CDR1 reads SGHDT; CDR2 reads YYEEEE. There are 12 residues in the CDR3. CDR3 residues: CASSLRPAEAFF. The DNA for the CDR3 is TGTGCCAGCAGCTTGAGGCCAGCCGAAGCTTTCTTT.

This chain uses TRBV6-5 with TRBJ1-2; D perhaps matches TRBD1 (5 bases). Germline CDR1 reads MNHEY; CDR2 reads SVGAGI. The V end was cut by 7 bases, the J end by 4 bases, with 10 bases between. The CDR3 consists of 12 residues. The CDR3 region has the DNA TGTGCCAGCAAAGACAGCCTCTATGGCTACACCTTC. It specifies CASKDSLYGYTF.

The V gene is TRBV5-1, the J gene TRBJ1-5; 9 positions agree with TRBD1. This CDR3 region has 15 residues. V was pared by 2 bases and J by 6 bases, with 6 bases of the junction left unmatched. CDR1 SGHRS and CDR2 YFSETQ come from the germline V gene. This CDR3 is CASSLQGAEGQPQHF. As DNA, the CDR3 is TGCGCCAGCAGCTTACAGGGGGCTGAGGGTCAGCCCCAGCATTTT.

This clonotype was recorded only once. The CDR3 DNA reads TGTGCCGCCCGGGACTCCGATAGCAATCAGCCCCAGCATTTT. Translated, it gives CAARDSDSNQPQHF. The chain is built from TRBV10-3 and TRBJ1-5; a possible D gene is TRBD1 (5 bases). V was cut by 11 bases and J by 0 bases, with 14 bases left in between. CDR1 ENHRY and CDR2 SYGVKD come from the germline V gene. CDR3 size: 14 residues.

The chain combines TRBV5-1 with TRBJ2-7, with a weak D call TRBD1 (6 bases). Germline CDR1 reads SGHRS; CDR2 reads YFSETQ. This CDR3 is built from 16 residues. Trimming pared 4 bases from V and 0 bases from J, leaving 17 bases between. For the CDR3, the DNA is TGCGCCAGCAGCGGGACACTCCTGTCGAGCTCCTACGAGCAGTACTTC. This encodes CASSGTLLSSSYEQYF.

V is TRBV12-3 or TRBV12-4 and J is TRBJ1-5; D possibly corresponds to TRBD1 (5 bases). There are 14 residues in the CDR3. The V end was cut by 8 bases, the J end by 5 bases, with 16 bases between. Written as DNA, the CDR3 is TGTGCCAGCTGGGGTGGGGGTTCGGATCAGCCCCAGCATTTT. Translation: CASWGGGSDQPQHF.

In nucleotides, the CDR3 is TGTGCCAGCAAGGGGGATGACAATCAGCCCCAGCATTTT. It is translated as CASKGDDNQPQHF. The V and J genes are TRBV2 and TRBJ1-5; a possible D gene is TRBD1 (6 bases). This CDR3 is built from 13 residues. CDR1 is SNHLY and CDR2 is FYNNEI in the germline V gene. The V gene lost 7 bases and the J gene lost 3 bases, with 10 bases spanning the gap. The whole variable domain, remainder taken from reference TRBV2 and TRBJ1-5, is EPEVTQTPSHQVTQMGQEVILRCVPISNHLYFYWYRQILGQKVEFLVSFYNNEISEKSEIFDDQFSVERPDGSNFTLKIRSTKLEDSAMYFCASKGDDNQPQHFGDGTRLSIL.

V is TRBV23-1 and J is TRBJ2-7, with D possibly being TRBD1 (5 bases). TRBV23-1 falls under the ORF class, with uncertain function. This CDR3 region has 13 residues. Trimming took 4 bases from V and 3 from J, leaving 10 bases between them. The CDR3, as DNA: TGCGCCAGCAGTCGATACAGGCGCTACGAGCAGTACTTC. Translating gives CASSRYRRYEQYF.

The chain has TRBV30 and TRBJ2-3; D possibly corresponds to TRBD2 (5 bases). The V end lost 0 bases, the J end lost 14 bases, and 15 bases lay between the germline ends. The CDR3 spans 12 residues. Germline V CDR1 and CDR2: GTSNPN, SVGIG (reference sequence). The CDR3 spells CAWSVWGREMYF. In DNA form, the CDR3 reads TGTGCCTGGAGTGTATGGGGTAGGGAGATGTATTTT.

This clonotype occurred once. V is TRBV7-9 and J is TRBJ2-1; D may be TRBD2 (5 bases). The CDR3 runs to 16 residues. Germline V gives CDR1 SEHNR, CDR2 FQNEAQ (reference sequence). The V gene lost 5 bases and the J gene lost 4 bases, with 18 bases spanning the gap. In nucleotides, the CDR3 is TGTGCCAGCAGCCCCGCGGGCGGTAGGATATACAATGAGCAGTTCTTC. Protein: CASSPAGGRIYNEQFF. The entire variable domain, with the rest obtained from reference TRBV7-9 and TRBJ2-1, is as follows: DTGVSQNPRHKITKRGQNVTFRCDPISEHNRLYWYRQTLGQGPEFLTYFQNEAQLEKSRLLSDRFSAERPKGSFSTLEIQRTEQGDSAMYLCASSPAGGRIYNEQFFGPGTRLTVL.

The rearrangement links TRBV6-2 or TRBV6-3 to TRBJ2-7; 7 bases align to TRBD2. Germline V CDR1 and CDR2: MNHEY, SVGEGT. Losses at the gene ends were 4 bases for V and 6 bases for J; bases not matched to a gene: 3. The CDR3 consists of 12 residues. CDR3 sequence reads: CASSSRTSEQYF. In DNA form, the CDR3 reads TGTGCCAGCAGTTCCCGGACTAGCGAGCAGTACTTC.

In regard to this clonotype: One end of the junction is discordant with germline, which a read error may explain. The chain employs TRBV3-1 and TRBJ1-2, with D perhaps TRBD1 (5 bases). The CDR3 has 13 residues. Per the germline V gene, CDR1 is LGHDT and CDR2 is YNNKEL (reference sequence). Written as DNA, the CDR3 is TGTGCCAGCAGCGTCCAAGGGACCGACTGCCAAGACTTC. Its translation is CASSVQGTDCQDF.

The chain recombines TRBV15 with TRBJ1-2; 8 bases are shared with TRBD1. The length of the CDR3 is 16 residues. Germline lookup yields CDR1 LNHNV and CDR2 YYDKDF (reference sequence). Losses at the gene ends were 3 bases for V and 1 base for J; bases not matched to a gene: 7. The CDR3 protein is CATSSFPDRVNYGYTF. The DNA for the CDR3 is TGTGCCACCAGCAGTTTCCCGGACAGGGTTAACTATGGCTACACCTTC.

This clonotype appeared a single time. The chain has TRBV5-1 and TRBJ2-2, with 13 bases that match TRBD2. This CDR3 is 17 amino acids long. Germline V lookup: CDR1 SGHRS, CDR2 YFSETQ. V lost 2 bases and J lost 3; bases outside the gene matches: 4. In DNA form, the CDR3 reads TGCGCCAGCAGCTTACTAGCGGGAGGGCCGTACACCGGGGAGCTGTTTTTT. Encoded protein: CASSLLAGGPYTGELFF.

This chain uses TRBV20-1 with TRBJ1-2; no definite D call. There are 11 residues in the CDR3. The germline gives CDR1 DFQATT, CDR2 SNEGSKA (reference sequence). Trimming removed 7 bases at V and 6 bases at J, with 12 bases between. The CDR3 spells CSVANSDGYTF. The CDR3 DNA sequence: TGCAGTGTTGCCAACAGCGATGGCTACACCTTC.